One T cell receptor (beta chain) is described in this entry. Measured with immunoSEQ multiplex PCR; TCRdb has only the in-frame clones, and not every one. Here the sample spans 30,000 or so clones, about 95% being singletons. These data originate in a study of circulating and synovial CD4+ cells in juvenile arthritis. The sequence came from a human donor with juvenile idiopathic arthritis. Sequences were obtained from CD4+ T cells from blood.

CDR3 in DNA: TGTGCCAGTAGTATCCGACTAGCGGGGGGTGAGCAGTTCTTC. Its translation is CASSIRLAGGEQFF. The V call is TRBV19, the J call TRBJ2-1, with 13 bases that match TRBD2. There are 14 residues in the CDR3. Germline assignment: CDR1 LNHDA and CDR2 SQIVND (reference sequence). The J segment lost 9 bases and the V segment lost 3 bases, leaving 2 bases of the junction unmatched.